Below, 32 T cell receptor beta chains from the same sample are listed, as sequenced in a study of T cell responses to AZD1222 COVID-19 vaccine. Measured with immunoSEQ multiplex PCR; TCRdb has only the in-frame clones, and not every one. The table shows about 29,000 clones, with more than 85% occurring only once. Specimen: peripheral blood, collected on day 0 of AZD1222 vaccination. All receptors derive from an adult in good health.

This chain uses TRBV18 with TRBJ1-1; D perhaps matches TRBD1 (6 bases). V gave up 6 bases and J gave up 0 bases, with 23 bases separating them. This CDR3 region has 18 residues. CDR1 is KGHSH, CDR2 LQKENI, per germline. The CDR3 protein is CASSRVQQGVGMNTEAFF. The CDR3 coding sequence is TGTGCCAGCTCCCGCGTGCAACAGGGTGTAGGGATGAACACTGAAGCTTTCTTT.

The chain recombines TRBV19 with TRBJ2-6; 7 bases are a match to TRBD1. J gave up 1 base and V 6 bases, and 12 bases lay outside the gene matches. The CDR3 totals 18 residues. In germline, CDR1 is LNHDA, CDR2 SQIVND (reference sequence). The CDR3 spells CASRSFGTALSGANVLTF. The CDR3 DNA reads as TGTGCCAGTAGGTCTTTTGGGACAGCCCTATCTGGGGCCAACGTCCTGACTTTC.

The V and J genes are TRBV4-3 and TRBJ1-5; TRBD1 is a possible D gene (5 bases). This CDR3 has 15 amino acids. The germline V gene has CDR1 LGHNA and CDR2 YSLEER. V dropped 0 bases and J dropped 6 bases, with 12 bases sitting between them. The CDR3 region is CASSQEQGDGQPQHF. The DNA for the CDR3 is TGCGCCAGCAGCCAAGAGCAGGGAGACGGTCAGCCCCAGCATTTT.

Here the CDR3 DNA reads TGTGCCAGCATTCCGACACCTCCCTCCTACGAGCAGTACTTC. This sequence encodes CASIPTPPSYEQYF. The genes are TRBV6-5 and TRBJ2-7, with D hard to call. Germline V gene sequence: CDR1 MNHEY, CDR2 SVGAGI. There are 14 residues in the CDR3. Trimming took 7 bases from V and 0 from J, leaving 13 bases between them.

This clone was recorded a few times. V gene TRBV7-7 combines with J gene TRBJ2-7, with D perhaps being TRBD1 or TRBD2 (5 bases each). Germline V CDR1 and CDR2: SSHAT, FNYEAQ (reference sequence). Trimming took off 5 bases at V and 3 bases at J, with 17 bases between the two ends. The CDR3 is 15 amino acids. CDR3 in DNA: TGTGCCAGCAGCATCCCGGGACCGGAGGTCTACGAGCAGTACTTC. This translates into CASSIPGPEVYEQYF.

The chain uses TRBV5-4 and TRBJ2-7, with 7 bases fitting TRBD2. Germline trimming cut 5 bases from V and 0 bases from J; bases unmatched to any gene: 5. Germline-derived CDR1 and CDR2 are SGHNT and YYREEE (reference sequence). The CDR3 consists of 14 residues. In nucleotides, the CDR3 is TGTGCCAGCAGATCAGCGGGAAGCTCCTACGAGCAGTACTTC. The encoded protein is CASRSAGSSYEQYF.

This chain joins TRBV28 and TRBJ1-1; a possible D gene is TRBD1 (5 bases). Germline CDR1 is MDHEN and CDR2 is SYDVKM. Trimming stripped 4 bases from V and 3 bases from J, with 6 bases between. This CDR3 has 12 residues. CDR3 region: CASSSGYTEAFF. The CDR3 DNA sequence: TGTGCCAGCAGTTCAGGGTACACTGAAGCTTTCTTT.

J is TRBJ1-5 and V is TRBV3-1 (or the pseudogene TRBV3-2); tentatively, D is TRBD1 (5 bases). In germline, CDR1 is LGHDT, CDR2 YNNKEL (reference sequence). This CDR3 spans 15 amino acids. Trimming removed 0 bases from V and 6 bases from J, with 12 bases in between. The CDR3 protein is CASSQDRGDGQPQHF. The CDR3 DNA reads as TGTGCCAGCAGCCAAGATAGAGGGGACGGTCAGCCCCAGCATTTT.

In its sample, this clone was seen once. CDR3 amino acids: CASSGQGGVKLFF. The CDR3 region has the DNA TGTGCCAGCAGCGGACAGGGTGGAGTAAAACTGTTTTTT. V usage is TRBV6-5 and J usage is TRBJ1-4; 8 bases fit TRBD1. The germline V gene encodes CDR1 MNHEY and CDR2 SVGAGI. The CDR3 contains 13 residues. The ends lost 6 bases at V and 10 bases at J; junction bases unmatched: 7.

The V call is TRBV5-1, the J call TRBJ2-3; 10 bases are shared with TRBD2. This CDR3 is 16 amino acids long. The germline gives CDR1 SGHRS, CDR2 YFSETQ. V lost 2 bases and J lost 2; bases outside the gene matches: 5. The CDR3 region is CASSFGLAGDTDTQYF. The CDR3 bases are TGCGCCAGCAGCTTCGGTCTAGCGGGGGACACAGATACGCAGTATTTT. Together with reference TRBV5-1 and TRBJ2-3, the CDR3 gives the full variable domain: KAGVTQTPRYLIKTRGQQVTLSCSPISGHRSVSWYQQTPGQGLQFLFEYFSETQRNKGNFPGRFSGRQFSNSRSEMNVSTLELGDSALYLCASSFGLAGDTDTQYFGPGTRLTVL.

The chain carries TRBV6-1 and TRBJ1-1; D unclear. The germline CDR1 and CDR2 sequences are MNHNS and SASEGT. With 2 bases removed from V and 3 bases from J, the gap between germline ends came to 16 bases. This CDR3 region has 16 residues. The CDR3 sequence: CASSELKGRWDTEAFF. In nucleotides, the CDR3 is TGTGCCAGCAGTGAATTGAAGGGCCGGTGGGACACTGAAGCTTTCTTT.

The sample holds one count of this clone. This chain links TRBV9 with TRBJ2-1; the match to TRBD2 covers 10 bases. The ends lost 0 bases at V and 9 bases at J; junction bases unmatched: 9. The CDR3 extends over 16 amino acids. CDR1 and CDR2 from the germline V gene are SGDLS and YYNGEE. CDR3 DNA: TGTGCCAGCAGCGTAGGTCCGAGCGGGAGGGACGGTGAGCAGTTCTTC. Protein sequence: CASSVGPSGRDGEQFF.

The V call is TRBV3-1 (or the pseudogene TRBV3-2), the J call TRBJ2-7; TRBD1 or TRBD2 may be the D gene (5 bases each). The CDR3 is made up of 15 amino acids. Germline V gene sequence: CDR1 LGHDT, CDR2 YNNKEL (reference sequence). Between the trimmed V and J ends, which lost 4 bases and 0 bases, there was a span of 13 bases. The chain's CDR3 is CASSLSWGSSYEQYF. The CDR3 DNA sequence: TGTGCCAGCAGCCTTTCCTGGGGGAGCTCCTACGAGCAGTACTTC.

The J gene is TRBJ2-1, the V gene TRBV7-9; 11 bases are shared with TRBD2. Germline V gives CDR1 SEHNR, CDR2 FQNEAQ (reference sequence). With 5 bases clipped from V and 7 bases from J, the junction kept 10 bases outside the gene matches. The CDR3 contains 16 residues. CDR3 protein: CASSRPLGTSGNEQFF. CDR3 nucleotides: TGTGCCAGCAGCCGTCCATTAGGGACTAGCGGAAATGAGCAGTTCTTC.

The chain combines TRBV2 with TRBJ1-2; D is undetermined. Deletions cut 6 bases from V and 1 base from J, with 9 bases between. The CDR3 has 13 amino acids. The germline V gene has CDR1 SNHLY and CDR2 FYNNEI. CDR3 amino acids: CASSHSVNYGYTF. In DNA, the CDR3 is TGTGCCAGCAGCCACAGCGTTAACTATGGCTACACCTTC.

The chain combines TRBV5-1 with TRBJ2-3, with D possibly matching TRBD2 (6 bases). The CDR3 sequence is 15 residues long. Trimming shortened V by 4 bases and J by 3 bases, and 15 bases separated the two germline ends. The germline V gene encodes CDR1 SGHRS and CDR2 YFSETQ. Written as DNA, the CDR3 is TGCGCCAGCAGCACCGGACTATACATGACAGATACGCAGTATTTT. Translating gives CASSTGLYMTDTQYF.

This chain joins TRBV9 and TRBJ2-2; D may be TRBD2 (6 bases). Germline lookup yields CDR1 SGDLS and CDR2 YYNGEE. Between the trimmed V and J ends, which lost 0 bases and 4 bases, there was a span of 19 bases. The CDR3 contains 18 residues. CDR3 region: CASSVVDLVAEGTGELFF. CDR3 nucleotides: TGTGCCAGCAGCGTAGTGGATTTGGTTGCGGAGGGCACCGGGGAGCTGTTTTTT.

J is TRBJ2-7 and V is TRBV6-2 or TRBV6-3; 8 positions agree with TRBD1. The J segment lost 0 bases and the V segment lost 0 bases, leaving 4 bases of the junction unmatched. Germline-derived CDR1 and CDR2 are MNHEY and SVGEGT. This CDR3 is 16 amino acids long. DNA of the CDR3: TGTGCCAGCAGTTACTCGTCTGGACAGGGCTCCTACGAGCAGTACTTC. Residues: CASSYSSGQGSYEQYF.

The rearrangement uses TRBV6-5 and TRBJ2-7; D possibly corresponds to TRBD2 (6 bases). Germline CDR1 is MNHEY and CDR2 is SVGAGI. The CDR3 consists of 14 residues. Trimming cost V 2 bases and J 4 bases, with 12 bases left between them. The CDR3 DNA follows: TGTGCCAGCAGTTACGTAGGGCGGGGATACGAGCAGTACTTC. Its translation is CASSYVGRGYEQYF.

J is TRBJ1-5 and V is TRBV28, with 10 bases that match TRBD1. The CDR3 loop spans 15 amino acids. Germline values: CDR1 MDHEN, CDR2 SYDVKM. J gave up 6 bases and V 5 bases, and 7 bases lay outside the gene matches. The CDR3 sequence is CASSPRQGAAQPQHF. The DNA of the CDR3 is TGTGCCAGCAGTCCCCGACAGGGGGCAGCTCAGCCCCAGCATTTT.

The chain is built from TRBV6-6 and TRBJ1-2, with TRBD1 matching over 7 bases. With V trimmed by 6 bases and J by 5 bases, 6 bases remained unmatched. This CDR3 is built from 13 residues. Germline CDR1 MNHNY, CDR2 SVGAGI (reference sequence). CDR3 coding DNA: TGTGCCAGCAGCCCGGGACAGCTGTATGGCTACACCTTC. Its translation is CASSPGQLYGYTF.

V and J are TRBV21-1 and TRBJ1-3; the D segment call TRBD1 is taken from the table without a DNA check. TRBV21-1 is marked as a pseudogene. The CDR3 spans 16 residues. This CDR3 is CASSKRNRVGENTIYF. The CDR3, as DNA: TGTGCCAGCAGCAAACGTAATAGGGTAGGGGAAAACACCATATATTTT.

This clone was detected once. J is TRBJ2-7 and V is TRBV5-4; no clear D. V lost 1 base and J lost 2, with 10 bases in between. CDR1 is SGHNT, CDR2 YYREEE, per germline (reference sequence). This CDR3 has 14 amino acids. CDR3 in amino acids: CASSLPTQAYEQYF. CDR3 DNA sequence: TGTGCCAGCAGCTTGCCGACTCAAGCCTACGAGCAGTACTTC.

The gene calls are TRBV3-1 (or the pseudogene TRBV3-2) and TRBJ1-4; D gene ambiguous. Trimming left V 2 bases short and J 5 bases short, with 0 bases between. Germline V lookup: CDR1 LGHDT, CDR2 YNNKEL (reference sequence). This CDR3 spans 11 amino acids. The CDR3 here is CASSQNEKLFF. The CDR3 DNA follows: TGTGCCAGCAGCCAAAATGAAAAACTGTTTTTT.

The V gene is TRBV11-2, the J gene TRBJ2-7; 12 bases map to TRBD1. The CDR3 totals 15 residues. Germline V gene lookup returns CDR1 SGHAT and CDR2 FQNNGV. After removal of 0 bases from V and 5 bases from J, the junction contained 2 bases not matched to a gene. The CDR3 sequence: CASSLEGTGGHEQYF. The CDR3 DNA reads TGTGCCAGCAGCTTAGAGGGGACAGGGGGCCACGAGCAGTACTTC.

The chain carries TRBV5-4 and TRBJ1-4, with 8 bases identical to TRBD1. V shed 4 bases, J shed 1 base, and the junction held 6 bases outside the gene matches. The CDR3 spans 16 residues. The germline CDR1 and CDR2 sequences are SGHNT and YYREEE (reference sequence). The CDR3 loop reads CASSRGQGGTNEKLFF. Written as DNA, the CDR3 is TGTGCCAGCAGCCGCGGACAGGGAGGAACTAATGAAAAACTGTTTTTT.

The chain joins TRBV24-1 to TRBJ2-1; a weak D match, TRBD2 (6 bases). This CDR3 region has 17 residues. V was pared by 5 bases and J by 5 bases, with 21 bases between. Germline CDR1 reads KGHDR; CDR2 reads SFDVKD. CDR3 nucleotide sequence: TGTGCCACCAGTGCTCCTGGGGGGATTAGGGTAGACAATGAGCAGTTCTTC. It encodes CATSAPGGIRVDNEQFF.

The chain links TRBV5-1 to TRBJ1-6, with 7 bases matching TRBD1. With 0 bases clipped from V and 5 bases from J, the junction kept 2 bases outside the gene matches. CDR1 SGHRS and CDR2 YFSETQ come from the germline V gene. This CDR3 has 15 amino acids. Here the CDR3 reads CASSLGQGDNSPLHF. The CDR3 region has the DNA TGCGCCAGCAGCTTGGGACAGGGCGATAATTCACCCCTCCACTTT.

The chain recombines TRBV5-1 with TRBJ1-2, with 8 positions matching TRBD1. The CDR3 extends over 14 amino acids. Trimming cost V 5 bases and J 7 bases; bases outside gene matches: 10. Germline CDR1 SGHRS, CDR2 YFSETQ. The CDR3 sequence: CASSVQGEESGYTF. The CDR3 DNA is TGCGCCAGCAGTGTACAGGGGGAGGAGAGTGGCTACACCTTC. Supplemented by reference TRBV5-1 and TRBJ1-2, the full variable domain reads KAGVTQTPRYLIKTRGQQVTLSCSPISGHRSVSWYQQTPGQGLQFLFEYFSETQRNKGNFPGRFSGRQFSNSRSEMNVSTLELGDSALYLCASSVQGEESGYTFGSGTRLTVV.

CDR3: CASEPSGRSSYEQYF. For the CDR3, the DNA is TGTGCCAGCGAACCAAGCGGAAGGAGCTCCTACGAGCAGTACTTC. The rearrangement uses TRBV11-1 and TRBJ2-7; D possibly corresponds to TRBD2 (5 bases). The CDR3 loop spans 15 amino acids. In germline, CDR1 is SGHAT, CDR2 FQDESV (reference sequence). V was cut by 8 bases and J by 0 bases, with 17 bases left in between.

The CDR3 nucleotides read TGTGCCAGCAAAGAGACAGGGGGTTTCACTGAAGCTTTCTTT. This encodes CASKETGGFTEAFF. The chain couples TRBV2 to TRBJ1-1, with TRBD1 matching 9 bases. The CDR3 consists of 14 residues. Germline CDR1 SNHLY, CDR2 FYNNEI. V lost 7 bases to trimming and J lost 4 bases; unmatched junction nucleotides: 7. Full variable domain (missing parts from reference TRBV2 and TRBJ1-1): EPEVTQTPSHQVTQMGQEVILRCVPISNHLYFYWYRQILGQKVEFLVSFYNNEISEKSEIFDDQFSVERPDGSNFTLKIRSTKLEDSAMYFCASKETGGFTEAFFGQGTRLTVV.

This sequence joins TRBV28 and TRBJ2-4; 12 bases agree with TRBD2. The germline V gene encodes CDR1 MDHEN and CDR2 SYDVKM. V was pared by 7 bases and J by 8 bases, with 6 bases of the junction left unmatched. The CDR3 consists of 14 residues. The CDR3 region has the DNA TGTGCCAGCAAAAGGACTAGCGGGGCGGACATTCAGTACTTC. It codes for CASKRTSGADIQYF.